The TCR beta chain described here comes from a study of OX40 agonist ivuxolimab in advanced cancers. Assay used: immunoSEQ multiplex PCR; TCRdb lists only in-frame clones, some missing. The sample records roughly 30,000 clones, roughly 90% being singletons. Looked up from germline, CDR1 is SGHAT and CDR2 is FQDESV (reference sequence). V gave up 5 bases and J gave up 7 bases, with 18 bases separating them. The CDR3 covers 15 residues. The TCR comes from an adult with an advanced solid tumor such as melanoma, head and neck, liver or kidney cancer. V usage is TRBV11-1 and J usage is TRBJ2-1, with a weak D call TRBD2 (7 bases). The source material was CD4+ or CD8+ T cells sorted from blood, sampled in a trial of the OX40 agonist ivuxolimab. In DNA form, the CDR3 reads TGTGCCAGCAGCCAAGGGGGGGCGTTGTTAAATGAGCAGTTCTTC. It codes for CASSQGGALLNEQFF. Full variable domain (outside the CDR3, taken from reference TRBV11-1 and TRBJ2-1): EAEVAQSPRYKITEKSQAVAFWCDPISGHATLYWYRQILGQGPELLVQFQDESVVDDSQLPKDRFSAERLKGVDSTLKIQPAELGDSAMYLCASSQGGALLNEQFFGPGTRLTVL.